The entry below describes one TCR beta chain. Antigen: not known. The CDR3 length is 16 residues. V dropped 5 bases and J dropped 2; count of bases not matched to a gene: 11. Germline lookup yields CDR1 LNHDA and CDR2 SQIVND (reference sequence). These data originate in a study of shared clonotypes between healthy human individuals. On the study more broadly: The cohort had two women and a few men, ages 18 to 49.

Naive CD8 cells, CD45RO-negative and positively selected for CCR7, excluded terminally differentiated effector memory CD45RA+ cells. Whole-study findings and limits: Generally, naive subsets came out with larger estimated richness than memory subsets. The four-donor shared clonotypes exceeded non-shared clonotypes in generation probability, with non-shared ones scoring lower.

In the sorted-subset replicate PCRs, about 190 ng DNA, tens of thousands of T cell genomes, was used. The table came from immunoSEQ multiplex PCR; TCRdb's copy has only in-frame clones and leaves some out. The repertoire consists of hundreds of thousands of clones, with around 92% occurring once and the leading ten covering roughly 24%. The V and J genes are TRBV19 and TRBJ2-7, with 8 nucleotides matching TRBD2. The TCR originated in a man in his thirties or forties in good health. The sample comprised naive CD8+ T cells sorted from blood. In nucleotides, the CDR3 is TGTGCCAGTAGTTCTCAACCGGGACTAGAACCCTACGAGCAGTACTTC. It translates to CASSSQPGLEPYEQYF.